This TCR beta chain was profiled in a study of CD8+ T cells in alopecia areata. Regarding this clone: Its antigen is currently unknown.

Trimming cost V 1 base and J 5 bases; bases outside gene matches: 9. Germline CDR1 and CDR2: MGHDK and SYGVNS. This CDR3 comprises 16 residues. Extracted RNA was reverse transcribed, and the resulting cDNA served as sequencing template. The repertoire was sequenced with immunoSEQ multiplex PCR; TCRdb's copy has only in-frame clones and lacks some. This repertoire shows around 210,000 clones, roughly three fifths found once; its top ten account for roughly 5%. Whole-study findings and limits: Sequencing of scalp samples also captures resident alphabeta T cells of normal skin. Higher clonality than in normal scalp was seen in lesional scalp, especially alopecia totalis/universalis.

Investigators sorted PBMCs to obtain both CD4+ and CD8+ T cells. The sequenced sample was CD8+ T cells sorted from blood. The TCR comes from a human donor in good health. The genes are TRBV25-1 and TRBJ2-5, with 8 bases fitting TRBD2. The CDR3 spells CASSESAGLVMETQYF. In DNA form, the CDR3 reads TGTGCCAGCAGTGAATCCGCGGGACTAGTGATGGAGACCCAGTACTTC.